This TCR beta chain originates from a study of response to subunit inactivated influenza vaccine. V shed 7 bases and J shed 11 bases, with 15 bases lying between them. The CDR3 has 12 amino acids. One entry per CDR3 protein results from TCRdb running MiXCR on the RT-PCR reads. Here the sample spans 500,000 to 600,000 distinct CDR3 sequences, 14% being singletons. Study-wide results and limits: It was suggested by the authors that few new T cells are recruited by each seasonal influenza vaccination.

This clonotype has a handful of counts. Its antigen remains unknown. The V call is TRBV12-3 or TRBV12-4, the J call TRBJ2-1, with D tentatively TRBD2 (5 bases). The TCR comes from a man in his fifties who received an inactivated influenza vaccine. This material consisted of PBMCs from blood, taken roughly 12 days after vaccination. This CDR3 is CASNPGNGQQFF. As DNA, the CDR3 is TGTGCCAGCAATCCGGGGAACGGCCAGCAGTTCTTC.